These T cell receptor beta chains were read from a single sample in a study of OX40 agonist ivuxolimab in advanced cancers. Using immunoSEQ multiplex PCR, the repertoire was profiled, and TCRdb retains in-frame clones only, with some absent. The sample shows under 90,000 clones, under 95% of them seen only once. This specimen was CD4+ or CD8+ T cells sorted from blood, taken in a trial of the OX40 agonist ivuxolimab. Receptor source: an adult with an advanced solid tumor such as melanoma, head and neck, liver or kidney cancer. Each CDR3 is given with its conserved first and last residue. The D gene is left open where the match is weak. Not all rows give a size; the values are once, few, many and, for expanded clones, a class.

>.|TRBV6-6|once|TRBJ1-4
TGTGCCAGCAGTTACCGGCCGGGGGAAAAACTGTTTTTT
CASSYRPGEKLFF
>TRBD2|TRBV27|.|TRBJ2-7
TGTGCCAGCAGCGCGGGGGGTCCCAACTACGAGCAGTACTTC
CASSAGGPNYEQYF
>TRBD2|TRBV19|.|TRBJ2-1
TGTGCCAGTAGTTTGGCCGGGACTAGCGGCAATGAGCAGTTCTTC
CASSLAGTSGNEQFF
>TRBD1|TRBV4-1|.|TRBJ2-7
TGCGCCAGCAGCCAAGTCTTCACAGCCGGGACAGGGGACACCTACGAGCAGTACTTC
CASSQVFTAGTGDTYEQYF
>TRBD1|TRBV5-1|.|TRBJ2-3
TGCGCCAGCAGCTTATACACAGGGGGCAATGGGGCAGATACGCAGTATTTT
CASSLYTGGNGADTQYF
>.|TRBV27|.|TRBJ1-1
TGTGCCAGCAGAACCCGGGAGGGTTCAAACACTGAAGCTTTCTTT
CASRTREGSNTEAFF
>.|TRBV14|few|TRBJ1-2
TGTGCCAGCAGCCGGGACCCCTTCTATGGCTACACCTTC
CASSRDPFYGYTF
>.|TRBV30|.|TRBJ2-7
TGTGCCTGGAGGGGCCCCCCAAGCTACGAGCAGTACTTC
CAWRGPPSYEQYF
>TRBD1|TRBV18|.|TRBJ1-2
TGTGCCAGCTCACCACCGACAGGGAGGGAGAACTATGGCTACACCTTC
CASSPPTGRENYGYTF
>.|TRBV6-6|.|TRBJ2-7
TGTGCCAGCAGTTACTCTTGGGGACTTGTCTACGAGCAGTACTTC
CASSYSWGLVYEQYF
>.|TRBV6-1|.|TRBJ2-5
TGTGCCAGCAGTGAGTTCGGAGGGGGGGCGGAGACCCAGTACTTC
CASSEFGGGAETQYF
>.|TRBV7-2|.|TRBJ1-1
TGTGCCAGCAGCTTTAGGGTGAACACTGAAGCTTTCTTT
CASSFRVNTEAFF
>.|TRBV27|.|TRBJ2-7
TGTGCCAGCAGTCTACAGACAGGCGCCTACGAGCAGTACTTC
CASSLQTGAYEQYF
>TRBD1|TRBV9|.|TRBJ1-5
TGTGCCAGCAGCACAGGGGGATGGAGTCAGCCCCAGCATTTT
CASSTGGWSQPQHF